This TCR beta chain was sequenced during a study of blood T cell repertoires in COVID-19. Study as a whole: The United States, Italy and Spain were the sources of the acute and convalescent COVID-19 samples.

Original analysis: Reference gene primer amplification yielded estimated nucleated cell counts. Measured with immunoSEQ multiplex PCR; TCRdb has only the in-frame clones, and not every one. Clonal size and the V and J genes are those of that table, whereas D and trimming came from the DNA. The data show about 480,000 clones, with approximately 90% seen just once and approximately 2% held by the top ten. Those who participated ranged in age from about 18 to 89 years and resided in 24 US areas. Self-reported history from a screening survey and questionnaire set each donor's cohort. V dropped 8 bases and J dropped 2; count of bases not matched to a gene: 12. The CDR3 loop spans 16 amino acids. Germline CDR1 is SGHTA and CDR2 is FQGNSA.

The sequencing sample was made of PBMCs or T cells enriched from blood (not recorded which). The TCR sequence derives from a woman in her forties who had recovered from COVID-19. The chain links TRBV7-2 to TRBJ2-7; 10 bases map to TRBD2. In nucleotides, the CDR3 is TGTGCCAGCCGCGTCCGACTAGCGGGTACGACCTACGAGCAGTACTTC. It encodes CASRVRLAGTTYEQYF.